The 16 T cell receptor beta chains in this list originate from one sample, sequenced in a study of blood T cell repertoires in COVID-19. Repertoires were generated with immunoSEQ multiplex PCR, while TCRdb's copy carries only in-frame clones and drops some. The sample comprises around 270,000 clones, around 84% of which are singletons, and about 1.6% rests with the top ten. Sequencing was performed on peripheral blood. The receptors come from a woman aged 40 to 50 who had recovered from COVID-19.

The V and J genes are TRBV24-1 and TRBJ2-7; weak D call: TRBD2 (5 bases). Germline loops: CDR1 KGHDR, CDR2 SFDVKD. V was shortened by 9 bases and J by 0 bases, with 11 bases between the two germline ends. The CDR3 is 13 residues long. The CDR3 spells CATSEGSSYEQYF. The CDR3 DNA is TGTGCCACCTCCGAGGGTAGCTCCTACGAGCAGTACTTC.

The chain recombines TRBV5-4 with TRBJ2-7; possibly TRBD2 for D (7 bases). Germline V CDR1 and CDR2: SGHNT, YYREEE (reference sequence). Deletions cut 3 bases from V and 0 bases from J, with 13 bases between. The CDR3 runs 15 residues. In DNA form, the CDR3 reads TGTGCCAGCAGCTGGGGAGGGGGAAGCTCCTACGAGCAGTACTTC. It is translated as CASSWGGGSSYEQYF.

This clone has a single count. The rearrangement links TRBV5-1 to TRBJ2-7; TRBD2 aligns across 12 bases. Germline loops: CDR1 SGHRS, CDR2 YFSETQ. The CDR3 extends over 15 amino acids. V was pared by 4 bases and J by 2 bases, with 4 bases of the junction left unmatched. The CDR3 coding sequence is TGCGCCAGCAGCCCGGGGACTAGCGGGCCCTACGAGCAGTACTTC. The encoded protein is CASSPGTSGPYEQYF.

In DNA, the CDR3 is TGTGCCTGGAGTGAACAGCCGAACACTGAAGCTTTCTTT. Protein: CAWSEQPNTEAFF. The genes are TRBV30 and TRBJ1-1; D is unresolved. The CDR3 has 13 residues. Germline-derived CDR1 and CDR2 are GTSNPN and SVGIG (reference sequence). Trimming shortened V by 1 base and J by 1 base, and 7 bases separated the two germline ends.

The chain employs TRBV6-5 and TRBJ1-4; D possibly corresponds to TRBD1 (6 bases). Germline CDR1 and CDR2: MNHEY and SVGAGI. This CDR3 region has 14 residues. V lost 7 bases, J lost 7 bases, and 16 bases lay in between. The CDR3 nucleotides are TGTGCCAGCAATAGCGCAGGGGTGGCTGAAAAACTGTTTTTT. Encoded protein: CASNSAGVAEKLFF.

The gene calls are TRBV24-1 and TRBJ2-1; TRBD2 matches at 10 bases. The trim removed 1 base at V and 9 bases at J, leaving 5 bases unmatched. Per germline, CDR1 KGHDR and CDR2 SFDVKD. The CDR3 sequence is 15 residues long. The CDR3 sequence is CATSDLAGGGSEQFF. The DNA of the CDR3 is TGTGCCACCAGTGATTTAGCGGGGGGGGGCAGTGAGCAGTTCTTC.

The V gene is TRBV4-1, the J gene TRBJ1-4; tentatively, D is TRBD1 (6 bases). CDR1 and CDR2 (germline): MGHRA, YSYEKL. The CDR3 has 16 amino acids. Deletions cut 0 bases from V and 7 bases from J, with 15 bases between. CDR3 amino acids: CASSQDGVGAGEKLFF. The CDR3 DNA sequence: TGCGCCAGCAGCCAAGATGGTGTGGGGGCTGGTGAAAAACTGTTTTTT.

This clone has just one count. The chain employs TRBV24-1 and TRBJ2-1; TRBD2 matches 8 bases. CDR3 length: 17 residues. The trim removed 4 bases at V and 3 bases at J, leaving 10 bases unmatched. Germline CDR1 and CDR2: KGHDR and SFDVKD. This CDR3 reads CATSDARGGRIYNEQFF. The CDR3 nucleotides are TGTGCCACCAGTGACGCCCGGGGGGGGCGCATCTACAATGAGCAGTTCTTC.

The V and J genes are TRBV12-3 or TRBV12-4 and TRBJ2-5; 7 nucleotides align to TRBD2. Trimming removed 7 bases from V and 7 bases from J; junction bases left unmatched: 9. The CDR3 spans 13 residues. Here the CDR3 DNA reads TGTGCCAGCACCCTGGCGGGGGAGGGGACCCAGTACTTC. Protein product: CASTLAGEGTQYF.

The chain is built from TRBV6-5 and TRBJ1-6; D may be TRBD1 (5 bases). This CDR3 has 15 residues. Trimming removed 4 bases from V and 9 bases from J, with 16 bases in between. Germline assignment: CDR1 MNHEY and CDR2 SVGAGI. CDR3 sequence (DNA): TGTGCCAGCAGTTTCTGGGGCAGAGATTCTTCACCCCTCCACTTT. This sequence encodes CASSFWGRDSSPLHF.

The rearrangement links TRBV7-9 to TRBJ2-7; a weak D match, TRBD1 (6 bases). The CDR3 runs 13 residues. Germline V gives CDR1 SEHNR, CDR2 FQNEAQ (reference sequence). V gave up 5 bases and J gave up 6 bases, with 14 bases separating them. The CDR3 region has the DNA TGTGCCAGCAGCATCAACAGGGTTGCCGAGCAGTACTTC. Its protein is CASSINRVAEQYF.

The gene calls are TRBV5-1 and TRBJ1-3, with D possibly being TRBD1 (6 bases). Trimming pared 0 bases from V and 0 bases from J, leaving 13 bases between. The germline gives CDR1 SGHRS, CDR2 YFSETQ. The CDR3 loop spans 17 amino acids. In nucleotides, the CDR3 is TGCGCCAGCAGCTTGGGGTGGGGGACAAGCTCTGGAAACACCATATATTTT. Protein product: CASSLGWGTSSGNTIYF.

The chain recombines TRBV27 with TRBJ2-7, with 9 bases aligning to TRBD1. Germline V gene data show CDR1 as MNHEY and CDR2 as SMNVEV (reference sequence). The CDR3 loop spans 13 amino acids. The V segment lost 5 bases and the J segment 7 bases; nucleotides outside the gene matches: 6. CDR3 sequence (DNA): TGTGCCAGCAGTCCCGGGACAGGGTATGAGCAGTACTTC. It specifies CASSPGTGYEQYF.

The chain links TRBV30 to TRBJ1-2; D possibly corresponds to TRBD1 (6 bases). Per the germline V gene, CDR1 is GTSNPN and CDR2 is SVGIG (reference sequence). The CDR3 totals 13 residues. V lost 1 base and J 3 bases, leaving 9 bases between the germline ends. CDR3 region: CAWSENRDYGYTF. CDR3 DNA: TGTGCCTGGAGTGAGAACAGGGACTATGGCTACACCTTC.

This rearrangement joins TRBV12-3 or TRBV12-4 to TRBJ2-7; D gene unclear. The CDR3 loop spans 12 amino acids. The V and J ends lost 6 bases and 7 bases respectively, with 13 bases between them. CDR3 nucleotides: TGTGCCAGCAGCCAAAGTGCCGGTGAGCAGTACTTC. Translating gives CASSQSAGEQYF.

This clone was recorded once. The chain joins TRBV2 to TRBJ1-1; D gene unclear. Per germline, CDR1 SNHLY and CDR2 FYNNEI. The germline V and J ends were trimmed by 11 bases and 2 bases, with 12 bases remaining between them. The CDR3 extends over 12 amino acids. The CDR3 spells CAGSLLNTEAFF. The CDR3 nucleotides are TGTGCCGGCTCCCTTCTCAACACTGAAGCTTTCTTT.